The 6 T cell receptor beta chains given below trace back to one sample, sequenced in a study of human thymus T cells. Clones were read by immunoSEQ multiplex PCR, and TCRdb kept only the in-frame ones, dropping some. The data contain roughly 120,000 clones, around 94% of them singletons. Corrective cardiac operations yielded the resected thymus tissue. Sequencing was done on a sample of thymus tissue. The receptors here all came from a boy less than two years old with a congenital heart defect but otherwise immunologically healthy.

The chain recombines TRBV19 with TRBJ2-1, with D hard to call. Germline V gene data show CDR1 as LNHDA and CDR2 as SQIVND (reference sequence). CDR3 length equals 11 residues. The germline V and J ends were trimmed by 7 bases and 9 bases, with 10 bases remaining between them. The DNA for the CDR3 is TGTGCCAGTACGAGGTCCGGTGAGCAGTTCTTC. Amino acids: CASTRSGEQFF. The full variable domain, with the rest looked up from reference TRBV19 and TRBJ2-1, is DGGITQSPKYLFRKEGQNVTLSCEQNLNHDAMYWYRQDPGQGLRLIYYSQIVNDFQKGDIAEGYSVSREKKESFPLTVTSAQKNPTAFYLCASTRSGEQFFGPGTRLTVL.

The chain couples TRBV5-4 to TRBJ2-3, with 15 bases aligning to TRBD2. Germline-derived CDR1 and CDR2 are SGHNT and YYREEE (reference sequence). Germline trimming cut 4 bases from V and 7 bases from J; bases unmatched to any gene: 13. This CDR3 has 18 residues. CDR3 sequence reads: CASSILGPGLAGGYTQYF. The CDR3 DNA sequence: TGTGCCAGCAGCATACTAGGACCCGGACTAGCGGGGGGGTATACGCAGTATTTT.

J is TRBJ2-2 and V is TRBV7-2; no clear D. Germline V lookup: CDR1 SGHTA, CDR2 FQGNSA. The CDR3 sequence is 13 residues long. Trimming cost V 4 bases and J 4 bases, with 7 bases left between them. CDR3 in amino acids: CASSSRSTGELFF. The DNA of the CDR3 is TGTGCCAGCAGCTCCCGGAGCACCGGGGAGCTGTTTTTT. Complete variable domain (other parts from reference TRBV7-2 and TRBJ2-2): GAGVSQSPSNKVTEKGKDVELRCDPISGHTALYWYRQSLGQGLEFLIYFQGNSAPDKSGLPSDRFSAERTGGSVSTLTIQRTQQEDSAVYLCASSSRSTGELFFGEGSRLTVL.

The rearrangement joins TRBV5-6 to TRBJ1-2; D remains ambiguous. Germline CDR1 is SGHDT and CDR2 is YYEEEE. V lost 1 base to trimming and J lost 4 bases, with 8 bases between them. This CDR3 is built from 13 residues. The CDR3 reads CASSLSRRYGYTF. The CDR3 DNA is TGTGCCAGCAGCTTGAGTCGCCGCTATGGCTACACCTTC.

The V call is TRBV4-2, the J call TRBJ2-4; D is uncertain. The CDR3 spans 17 residues. The germline V gene encodes CDR1 LGHNA and CDR2 YNFKEQ. With 1 base removed from V and 3 bases from J, the gap between germline ends came to 16 bases. Written as DNA, the CDR3 is TGTGCCAGCAGCCAAGGGTCCCACACCTCTTACAAAAACATTCAGTACTTC. Translated, it gives CASSQGSHTSYKNIQYF.

The chain couples TRBV30 to TRBJ2-7; D is perhaps TRBD1 (5 bases). Germline CDR1 reads GTSNPN; CDR2 reads SVGIG (reference sequence). V lost 0 bases and J lost 0, with 21 bases in between. The length of the CDR3 is 18 residues. The CDR3 protein is CAWSVKPHLGVISYEQYF. The CDR3 DNA reads TGTGCCTGGAGTGTAAAACCCCACCTAGGGGTTATCTCCTACGAGCAGTACTTC. Together with reference TRBV30 and TRBJ2-7, the CDR3 gives the full variable domain: SQTIHQWPATLVQPVGSPLSLECTVEGTSNPNLYWYRQAAGRGLQLLFYSVGIGQISSEVPQNLSASRPQDRQFILSSKKLLLSDSGFYLCAWSVKPHLGVISYEQYFGPGTRLTVT.